The clone carrying this TCR beta chain was seen more than once but under ten times. These data are taken from a study of T-cell reconstitution after alpha-beta-depleted transplantation in children. In germline, CDR1 is SGDLS, CDR2 YYNGEE. The CDR3 has 13 amino acids. V lost 0 bases and J 2 bases, leaving 3 bases between the germline ends. TCRbeta library construction was performed incorporating unique molecular identifiers. Each CDR3 protein gets one entry after TCRdb re-called the PCR reads with MiXCR. The sample lists about 610,000 distinct CDR3 sequences, about 10% occurring once. This clonotype originated in a human donor who donated a stem cell graft to a child with acute myeloid leukemia. The chain uses TRBV9 and TRBJ2-1; no reliable D call. The input for sequencing was PBMCs from the stem cell graft donor, taken from the stem cell graft. The CDR3 nucleotides read TGTGCCAGCAGCGTAGTGGCCTACAATGAGCAGTTCTTC. Translation: CASSVVAYNEQFF.